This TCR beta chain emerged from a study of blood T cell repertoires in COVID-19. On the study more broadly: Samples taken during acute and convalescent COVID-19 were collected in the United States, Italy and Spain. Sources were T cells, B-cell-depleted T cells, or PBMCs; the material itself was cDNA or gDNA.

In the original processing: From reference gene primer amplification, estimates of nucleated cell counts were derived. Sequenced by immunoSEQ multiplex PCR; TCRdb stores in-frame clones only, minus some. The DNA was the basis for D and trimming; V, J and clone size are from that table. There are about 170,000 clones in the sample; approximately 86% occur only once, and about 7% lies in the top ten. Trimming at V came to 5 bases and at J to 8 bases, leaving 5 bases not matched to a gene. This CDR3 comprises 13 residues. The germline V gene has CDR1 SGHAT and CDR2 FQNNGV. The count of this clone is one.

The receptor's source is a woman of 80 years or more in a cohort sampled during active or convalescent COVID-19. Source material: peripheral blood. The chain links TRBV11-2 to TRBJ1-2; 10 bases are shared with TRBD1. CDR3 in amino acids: CASSADRGLGYTF. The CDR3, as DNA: TGTGCCAGCAGCGCAGACAGGGGGCTAGGCTACACCTTC.